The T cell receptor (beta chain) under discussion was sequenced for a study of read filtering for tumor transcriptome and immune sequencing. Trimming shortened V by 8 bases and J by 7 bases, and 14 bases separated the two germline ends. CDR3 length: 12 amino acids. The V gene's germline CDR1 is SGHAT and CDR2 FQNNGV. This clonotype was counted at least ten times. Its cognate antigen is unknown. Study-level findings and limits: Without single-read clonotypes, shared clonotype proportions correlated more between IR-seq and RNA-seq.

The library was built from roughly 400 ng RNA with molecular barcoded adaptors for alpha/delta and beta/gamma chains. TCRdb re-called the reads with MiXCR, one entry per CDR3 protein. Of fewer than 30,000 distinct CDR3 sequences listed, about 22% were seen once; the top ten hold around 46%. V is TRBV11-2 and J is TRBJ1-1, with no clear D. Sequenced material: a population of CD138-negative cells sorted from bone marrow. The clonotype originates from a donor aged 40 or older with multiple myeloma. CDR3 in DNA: TGTGCCAGCCGATCGACGGGATTTGAAGCTTTCTTT. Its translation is CASRSTGFEAFF.